This T cell receptor beta chain emerged from a study of blood T cell repertoires in COVID-19. Across the whole study: Whether acute or convalescent, the COVID-19 samples came from the United States, Italy and Spain. T cells, B-cell-depleted T cells, or PBMCs provided the cDNA or gDNA that served as material.

Germline-derived CDR1 and CDR2 are SGHTA and FQGNSA. CDR3 length: 15 residues. J gave up 3 bases and V 4 bases, and 9 bases lay outside the gene matches. In the study's own analysis: Reference gene primer amplification yielded estimated nucleated cell counts. Profiling relied on immunoSEQ multiplex PCR, and the TCRdb table lists in-frame clones only, not all of them. The DNA gave D and trimming, while V, J and clone size come from that table. The table lists about 87,000 clones, roughly 82% of them singletons, with 25% in the top ten. This rearrangement joins TRBV7-2 to TRBJ2-7, with TRBD2 matching 7 bases. Sequenced sample: peripheral blood. This TCR derives from a human donor in a cohort sampled during active COVID-19. As DNA, the CDR3 is TGTGCCAGCAGCTCGGGGCGGACTAGAGTCTACGAGCAGTACTTC. As protein: CASSSGRTRVYEQYF.